This T cell receptor (beta chain) is drawn from a study of T cell responses to AZD1222 COVID-19 vaccine. Findings of the study overall: It was only after the peak T cell response that any repertoires were sampled. Just a handful of people given AZD1222 tested seropositive at baseline. Reports say nearly half of spike-specific TCRs go after unmutated variant regions.

On this clone: Antigen: not known.

The table came from immunoSEQ multiplex PCR; TCRdb's copy has only in-frame clones and leaves some out. This table holds 100,000 to 140,000 clones, about 90% found once. The study pooled second doses at about 4 or about 12 weeks. The CDR3 spans 15 residues. Germline-derived CDR1 and CDR2 are DFQATT and SNEGSKA (reference sequence). V was cut by 3 bases and J by 12 bases, with 23 bases left in between. The sequence was obtained from an adult who received the AZD1222 COVID-19 vaccine. The starting material was peripheral blood, obtained 28 days after the second AZD1222 dose. This rearrangement joins TRBV20-1 to TRBJ1-4; maybe TRBD1 (5 bases). CDR3 residues: CSASGLGGGEGELFF. The CDR3 DNA sequence: TGCAGTGCTAGTGGTCTGGGGGGAGGAGAAGGGGAACTGTTTTTT.